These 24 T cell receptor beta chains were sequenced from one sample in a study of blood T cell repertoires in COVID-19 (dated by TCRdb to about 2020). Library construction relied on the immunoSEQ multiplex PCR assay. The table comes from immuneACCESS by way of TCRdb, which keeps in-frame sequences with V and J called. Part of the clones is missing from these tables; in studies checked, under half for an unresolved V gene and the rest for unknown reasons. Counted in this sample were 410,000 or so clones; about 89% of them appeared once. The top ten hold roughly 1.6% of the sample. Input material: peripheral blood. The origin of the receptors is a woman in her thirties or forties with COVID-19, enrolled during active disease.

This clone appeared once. The CDR3 sequence: CASSLRRQGAEAFF. CDR3 bases: TGTGCCAGCAGTTTAAGAAGACAGGGGGCTGAAGCTTTCTTT. The genes are TRBV28 and TRBJ1-1; the match to TRBD1 covers 9 bases. The V gene's germline CDR1 is MDHEN and CDR2 SYDVKM. Trimming removed 2 bases from V and 6 bases from J; junction bases left unmatched: 4. This CDR3 region has 14 residues.

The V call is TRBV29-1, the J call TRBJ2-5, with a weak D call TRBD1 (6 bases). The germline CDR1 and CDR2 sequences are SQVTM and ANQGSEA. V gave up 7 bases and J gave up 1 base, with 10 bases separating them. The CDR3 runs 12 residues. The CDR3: CSGGQTQETQYF. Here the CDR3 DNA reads TGCAGCGGGGGACAAACCCAAGAGACCCAGTACTTC.

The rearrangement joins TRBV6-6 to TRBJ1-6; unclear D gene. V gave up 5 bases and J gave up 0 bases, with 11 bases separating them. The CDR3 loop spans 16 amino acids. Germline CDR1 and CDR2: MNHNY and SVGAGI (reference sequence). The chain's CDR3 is CASSRDGSSYNSPLHF. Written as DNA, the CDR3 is TGTGCCAGCAGTCGAGACGGGAGCTCCTATAATTCACCCCTCCACTTT.

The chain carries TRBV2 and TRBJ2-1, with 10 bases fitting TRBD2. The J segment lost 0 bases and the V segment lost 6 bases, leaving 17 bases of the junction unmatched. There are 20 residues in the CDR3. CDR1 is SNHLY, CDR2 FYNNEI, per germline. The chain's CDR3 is CASRESRTSGLTSSYNEQFF. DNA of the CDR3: TGTGCCAGCAGGGAAAGTCGGACTAGCGGACTTACGAGCTCCTACAATGAGCAGTTCTTC.

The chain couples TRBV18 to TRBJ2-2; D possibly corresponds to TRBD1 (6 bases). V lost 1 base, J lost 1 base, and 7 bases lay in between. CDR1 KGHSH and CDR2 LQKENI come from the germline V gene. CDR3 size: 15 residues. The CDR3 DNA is TGTGCCAGCTCACCACGGGGGCGGAACACCGGGGAGCTGTTTTTT. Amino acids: CASSPRGRNTGELFF.

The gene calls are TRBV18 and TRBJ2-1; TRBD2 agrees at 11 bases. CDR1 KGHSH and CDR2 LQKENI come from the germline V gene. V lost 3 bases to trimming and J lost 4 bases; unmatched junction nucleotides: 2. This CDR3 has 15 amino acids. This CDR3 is CASSPRLAGYNEQFF. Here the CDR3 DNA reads TGTGCCAGCTCACCTAGACTAGCGGGGTACAATGAGCAGTTCTTC.

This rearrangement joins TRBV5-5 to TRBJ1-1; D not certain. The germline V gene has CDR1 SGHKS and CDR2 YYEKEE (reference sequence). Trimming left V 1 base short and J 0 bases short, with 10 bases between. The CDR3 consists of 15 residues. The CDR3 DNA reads TGTGCCAGCAGCTTGACGGAGATCATGAACACTGAAGCTTTCTTT. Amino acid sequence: CASSLTEIMNTEAFF.

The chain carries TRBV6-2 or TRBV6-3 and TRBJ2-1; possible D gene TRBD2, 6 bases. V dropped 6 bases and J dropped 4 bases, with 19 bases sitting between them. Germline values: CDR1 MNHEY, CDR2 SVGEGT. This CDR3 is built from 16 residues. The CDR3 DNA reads TGTGCCAGCAGCTTCCGCCGGGGGAACCCTTACAATGAGCAGTTCTTC. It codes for CASSFRRGNPYNEQFF.

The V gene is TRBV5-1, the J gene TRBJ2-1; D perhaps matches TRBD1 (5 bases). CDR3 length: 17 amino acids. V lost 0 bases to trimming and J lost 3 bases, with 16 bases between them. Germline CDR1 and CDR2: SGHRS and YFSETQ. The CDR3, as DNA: TGCGCCAGCAGCTTGGTTTTTCGGACAAGGGGCTACAATGAGCAGTTCTTC. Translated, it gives CASSLVFRTRGYNEQFF.

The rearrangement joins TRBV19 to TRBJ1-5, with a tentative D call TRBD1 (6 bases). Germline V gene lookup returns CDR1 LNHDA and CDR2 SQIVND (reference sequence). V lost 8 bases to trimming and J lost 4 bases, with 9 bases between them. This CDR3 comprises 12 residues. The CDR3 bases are TGTGCCAGTGCGGACAGAAATCAGCCCCAGCATTTT. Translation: CASADRNQPQHF.

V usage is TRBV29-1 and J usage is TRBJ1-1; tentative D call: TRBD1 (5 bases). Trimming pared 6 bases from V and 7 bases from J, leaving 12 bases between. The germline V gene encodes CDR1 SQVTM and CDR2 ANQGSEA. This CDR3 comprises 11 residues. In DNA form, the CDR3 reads TGCAGCGTATCGATGGGACTTGAAGCTTTCTTT. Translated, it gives CSVSMGLEAFF.

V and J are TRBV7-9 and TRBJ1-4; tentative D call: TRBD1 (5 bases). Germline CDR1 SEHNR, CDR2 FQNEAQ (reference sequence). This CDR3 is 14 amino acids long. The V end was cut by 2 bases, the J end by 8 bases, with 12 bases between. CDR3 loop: CASSLLWGDEKLFF. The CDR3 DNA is TGTGCCAGCAGCTTATTGTGGGGGGACGAAAAACTGTTTTTT.

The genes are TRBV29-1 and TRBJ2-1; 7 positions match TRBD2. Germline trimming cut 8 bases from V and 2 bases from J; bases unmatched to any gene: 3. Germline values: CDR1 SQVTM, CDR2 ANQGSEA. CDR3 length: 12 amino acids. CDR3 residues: CSSGTTYNEQFF. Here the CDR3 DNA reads TGCAGCAGCGGGACTACCTACAATGAGCAGTTCTTC.

The CDR3 protein is CASSLGQGAGYTF. The CDR3 DNA follows: TGCGCCAGCAGCCTTGGACAGGGGGCTGGCTACACCTTC. V usage is TRBV5-1 and J usage is TRBJ1-2; 11 positions match TRBD1. Germline assignment: CDR1 SGHRS and CDR2 YFSETQ. The CDR3 is 13 residues long. After removal of 4 bases from V and 7 bases from J, the junction contained 3 bases not matched to a gene.

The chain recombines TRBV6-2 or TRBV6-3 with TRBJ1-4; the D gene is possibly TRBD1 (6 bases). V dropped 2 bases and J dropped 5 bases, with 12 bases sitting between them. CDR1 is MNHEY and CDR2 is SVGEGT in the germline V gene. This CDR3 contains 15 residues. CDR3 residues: CASSYKGGRNEKLFF. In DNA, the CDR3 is TGTGCCAGCAGTTACAAGGGGGGGAGAAATGAAAAACTGTTTTTT.

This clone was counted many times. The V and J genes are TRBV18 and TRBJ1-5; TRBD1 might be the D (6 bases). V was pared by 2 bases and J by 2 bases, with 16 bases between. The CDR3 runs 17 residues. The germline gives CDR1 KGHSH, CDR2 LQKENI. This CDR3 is CASSPSTGPGGNQPQHF. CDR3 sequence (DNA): TGTGCCAGCTCACCAAGTACAGGGCCAGGAGGCAATCAGCCCCAGCATTTT.

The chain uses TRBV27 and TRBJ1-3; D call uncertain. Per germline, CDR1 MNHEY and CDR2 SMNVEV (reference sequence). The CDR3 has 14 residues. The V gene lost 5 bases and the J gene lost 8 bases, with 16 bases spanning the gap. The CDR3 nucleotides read TGTGCCAGCAGTCCCGGGAACGAGGTCCACACCATATATTTT. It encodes CASSPGNEVHTIYF.

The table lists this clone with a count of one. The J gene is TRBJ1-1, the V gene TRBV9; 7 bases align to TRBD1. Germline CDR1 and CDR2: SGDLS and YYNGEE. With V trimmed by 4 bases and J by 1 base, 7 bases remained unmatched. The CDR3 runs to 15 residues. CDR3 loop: CASSSQTGWNTEAFF. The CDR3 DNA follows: TGTGCCAGCAGCTCCCAGACAGGGTGGAACACTGAAGCTTTCTTT.

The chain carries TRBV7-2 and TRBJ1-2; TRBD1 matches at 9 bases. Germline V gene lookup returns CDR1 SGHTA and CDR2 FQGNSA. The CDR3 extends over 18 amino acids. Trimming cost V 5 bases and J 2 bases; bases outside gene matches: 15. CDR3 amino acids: CASSQSRTGALINYGYTF. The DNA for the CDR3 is TGTGCCAGCAGCCAATCTAGGACAGGGGCCTTAATAAACTATGGCTACACCTTC.

Here the CDR3 DNA reads TGTGCCACCAGTGATACTAATTGGGACATTCAGTACTTC. Protein sequence: CATSDTNWDIQYF. The genes are TRBV24-1 and TRBJ2-4, with D uncertain. This CDR3 is 13 amino acids long. V was cut by 3 bases and J by 8 bases, with 10 bases left in between. CDR1 KGHDR and CDR2 SFDVKD come from the germline V gene.

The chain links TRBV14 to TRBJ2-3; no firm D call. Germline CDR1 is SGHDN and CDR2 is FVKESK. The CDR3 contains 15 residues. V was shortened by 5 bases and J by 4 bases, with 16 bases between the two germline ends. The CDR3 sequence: CASSSRLPRADTQYF. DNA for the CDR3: TGTGCCAGCAGCTCACGACTGCCACGGGCAGATACGCAGTATTTT.

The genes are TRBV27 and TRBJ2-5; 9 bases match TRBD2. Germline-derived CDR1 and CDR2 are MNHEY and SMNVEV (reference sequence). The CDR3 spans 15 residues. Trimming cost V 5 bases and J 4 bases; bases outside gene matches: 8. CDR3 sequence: CASSPIAGVRETQYF. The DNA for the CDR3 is TGTGCCAGCAGTCCCATAGCGGGAGTGAGAGAGACCCAGTACTTC.

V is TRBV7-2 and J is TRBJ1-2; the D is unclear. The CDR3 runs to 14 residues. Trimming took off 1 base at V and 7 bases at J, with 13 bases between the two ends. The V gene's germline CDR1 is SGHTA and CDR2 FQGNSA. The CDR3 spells CASSLEAQAGGYTF. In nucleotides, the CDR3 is TGTGCCAGCAGCTTAGAAGCTCAGGCCGGTGGCTACACCTTC.

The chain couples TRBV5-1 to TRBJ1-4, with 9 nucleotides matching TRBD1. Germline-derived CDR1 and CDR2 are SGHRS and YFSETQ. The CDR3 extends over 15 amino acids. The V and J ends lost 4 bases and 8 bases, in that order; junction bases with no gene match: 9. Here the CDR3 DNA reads TGCGCCAGCAGCGTCCCAACAGGGGGCAGCGAAAAACTGTTTTTT. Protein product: CASSVPTGGSEKLFF.